The rows below give T cell receptor beta chains drawn from one sample of a study of cytomegalovirus exposure and HLA in healthy donors. Sequencing was performed with immunoSEQ multiplex PCR; in TCRdb, only in-frame clones are kept and a portion is missing. The sample includes about 360,000 clones, roughly 88% of them seen just once. Sequencing was performed on PBMCs. The receptors shown here come from a woman aged 18-29 years in good health and CMV-seronegative. The CDR3 runs from the conserved cysteine through the conserved F or W. A D gene is named only where the DNA matches it firmly.

length,V,J,D,DNA,CDR3
13,TRBV27,TRBJ1-1,-,TGTGCCAGCAGTCCCCTCCCCAGGACTGAAGCTTTCTTT,CASSPLPRTEAFF
17,TRBV4-1,TRBJ2-3,TRBD1,TGCGCCAGCAGCCACCCGGGACAGGCTATCAGCACAGATACGCAGTATTTT,CASSHPGQAISTDTQYF
16,TRBV5-4,TRBJ2-2,TRBD2,TGTGCCAGCAGCTTGCAAAGCGGGGCGAACACCGGGGAGCTGTTTTTT,CASSLQSGANTGELFF
15,TRBV6-1,TRBJ1-5,-,TGTGCCAGCACACAGGTTGGGGGCACGAGTCAGCCCCAGCATTTT,CASTQVGGTSQPQHF
13,TRBV9,TRBJ1-6,-,TGTGCCAGCAGCCCCACGAGAGAATCACCCCTCCACTTT,CASSPTRESPLHF
15,TRBV11-2,TRBJ2-2,TRBD2,TGTGCCAGCAGCTCCCTGCGGGGGAAGACCGGGGAGCTGTTTTTT,CASSSLRGKTGELFF
15,TRBV7-9,TRBJ2-6,-,TGTGCCAGCAGTACATCGGATAGACCCCCTGGGGCCAACGCTTTC,CASSTSDRPPGANAF
16,TRBV7-9,TRBJ2-7,-,TGTGCCAGCAGCTCGTCTGAGGGCGTTGTATCCTACGAGCAGTACTTC,CASSSSEGVVSYEQYF
13,TRBV27,TRBJ1-4,-,TGTGCCAGCAGTGTAATAACTAATGAAAAACTGTTTTTT,CASSVITNEKLFF
15,TRBV6-5,TRBJ1-5,TRBD1,TGTGCCAGCAGTTGGGGGACAGGGGCAGGACAGCCCCAGCATTTT,CASSWGTGAGQPQHF
15,TRBV29-1,TRBJ1-2,TRBD1,TGCAGCGCCCTCGACAGGGGGCATCGTAACTATGGCTACACCTTC,CSALDRGHRNYGYTF
14,TRBV28,TRBJ2-4,-,TGTGCCAGCAGTGAACAGGGATTTGCGAGTATTCAGTACTTC,CASSEQGFASIQYF
13,TRBV2,TRBJ2-7,-,TGTGCCAGGGGCGGGGCAAACCCCTACGAGCAGTACTTC,CARGGANPYEQYF
17,TRBV19,TRBJ2-3,TRBD2,TGTGCCAGTACCTTTGGAGGGAGGGCCGCAGGCACAGATACGCAGTATTTT,CASTFGGRAAGTDTQYF